This entry concerns a single T cell receptor beta chain. The antigen remains unidentified. This specimen comes from a study of OX40 agonist ivuxolimab in advanced cancers. Study-wide background: Each dose-escalation patient presented with hepatocellular carcinoma, melanoma, renal cell or head and neck cancer. Study-level results: Dose levels from 0.1 to 3.0 mg/kg saw CD4+ and CD8+ blood T cells expand clonally by week 6.

The CDR3 runs to 15 residues. Losses at the gene ends were 1 base for V and 6 bases for J; bases not matched to a gene: 5. In germline, CDR1 is SGHAT, CDR2 FQNNGV. Sequencing was performed with immunoSEQ multiplex PCR; in TCRdb, only in-frame clones are kept and a portion is missing. This table holds 65,000 or so clones, around 90% found once. Individuals having autoimmune disease history or systemic immunosuppression were not enrolled. Sequenced material: CD4+ or CD8+ T cells sorted from blood, taken in a trial of the OX40 agonist ivuxolimab. The V gene is TRBV11-2, the J gene TRBJ2-2, with TRBD2 identical over 7 bases. The sequence was obtained from an adult with an advanced solid tumor such as melanoma, head and neck, liver or kidney cancer. The CDR3 coding sequence is TGTGCCAGCAGCTTAGGGAGACTAGCTGCCGGGGAGCTGTTTTTT. Translating gives CASSLGRLAAGELFF. Supplemented by reference TRBV11-2 and TRBJ2-2, the full variable domain reads EAGVAQSPRYKIIEKRQSVAFWCNPISGHATLYWYQQILGQGPKLLIQFQNNGVVDDSQLPKDRFSAERLKGVDSTLKIQPAKLEDSAVYLCASSLGRLAAGELFFGEGSRLTVL.